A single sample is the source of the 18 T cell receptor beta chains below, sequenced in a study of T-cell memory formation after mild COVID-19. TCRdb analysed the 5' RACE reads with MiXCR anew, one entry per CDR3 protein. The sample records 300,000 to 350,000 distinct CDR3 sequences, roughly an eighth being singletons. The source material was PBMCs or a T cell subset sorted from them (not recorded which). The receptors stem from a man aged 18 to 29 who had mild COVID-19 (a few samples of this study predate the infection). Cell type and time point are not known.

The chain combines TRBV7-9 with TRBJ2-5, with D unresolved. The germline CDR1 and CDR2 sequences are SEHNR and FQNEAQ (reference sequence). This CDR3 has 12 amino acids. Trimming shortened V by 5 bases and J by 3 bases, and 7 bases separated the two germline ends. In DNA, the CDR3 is TGTGCCAGCAGCCCTCAAGAAGAGACCCAGTACTTC. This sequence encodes CASSPQEETQYF. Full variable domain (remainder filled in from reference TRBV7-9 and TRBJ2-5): DTGVSQNPRHKITKRGQNVTFRCDPISEHNRLYWYRQTLGQGPEFLTYFQNEAQLEKSRLLSDRFSAERPKGSFSTLEIQRTEQGDSAMYLCASSPQEETQYFGPGTRLLVL.

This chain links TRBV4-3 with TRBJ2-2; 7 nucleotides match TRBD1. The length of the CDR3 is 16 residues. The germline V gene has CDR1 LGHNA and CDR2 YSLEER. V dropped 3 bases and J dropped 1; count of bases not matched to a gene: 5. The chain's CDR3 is CASSQTDRVNTGELFF. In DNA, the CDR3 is TGCGCCAGCAGCCAGACAGACAGGGTGAACACCGGGGAGCTGTTTTTT.

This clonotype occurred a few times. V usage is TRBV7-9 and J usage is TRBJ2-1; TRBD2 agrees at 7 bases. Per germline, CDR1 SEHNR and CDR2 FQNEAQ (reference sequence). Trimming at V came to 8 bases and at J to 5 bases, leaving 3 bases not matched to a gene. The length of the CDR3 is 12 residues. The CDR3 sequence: CASGGEDNEQFF. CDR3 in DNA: TGTGCCAGCGGGGGGGAAGACAATGAGCAGTTCTTC.

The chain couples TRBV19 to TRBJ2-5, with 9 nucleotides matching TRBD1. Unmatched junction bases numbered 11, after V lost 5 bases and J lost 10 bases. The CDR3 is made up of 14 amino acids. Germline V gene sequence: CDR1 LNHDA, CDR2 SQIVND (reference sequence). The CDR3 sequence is CASSAIGTGKIQYF. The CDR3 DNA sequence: TGTGCCAGTAGTGCCATAGGGACAGGGAAAATCCAGTACTTC.

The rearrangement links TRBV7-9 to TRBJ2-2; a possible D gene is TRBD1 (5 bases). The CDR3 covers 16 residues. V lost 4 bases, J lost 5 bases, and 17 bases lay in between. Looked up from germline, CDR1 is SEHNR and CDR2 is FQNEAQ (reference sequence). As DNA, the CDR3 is TGTGCCAGCAGCTCCCTCGTTAACCGACAGACCGGGGAGCTGTTTTTT. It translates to CASSSLVNRQTGELFF.

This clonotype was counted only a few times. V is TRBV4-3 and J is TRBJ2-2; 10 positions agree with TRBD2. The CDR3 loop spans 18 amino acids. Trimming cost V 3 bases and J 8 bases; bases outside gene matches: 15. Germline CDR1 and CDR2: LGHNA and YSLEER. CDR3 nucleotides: TGCGCCAGCAGCCAGCAGACTCCTAGCGGGGGTCCGGTTGGGGAGCTGTTTTTT. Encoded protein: CASSQQTPSGGPVGELFF.

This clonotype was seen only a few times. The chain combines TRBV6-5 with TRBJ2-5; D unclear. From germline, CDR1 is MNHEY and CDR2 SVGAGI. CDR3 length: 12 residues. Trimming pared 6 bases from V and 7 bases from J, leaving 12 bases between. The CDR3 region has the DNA TGTGCCAGCAGCTTCAACCTGGGGACCCAGTACTTC. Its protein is CASSFNLGTQYF.

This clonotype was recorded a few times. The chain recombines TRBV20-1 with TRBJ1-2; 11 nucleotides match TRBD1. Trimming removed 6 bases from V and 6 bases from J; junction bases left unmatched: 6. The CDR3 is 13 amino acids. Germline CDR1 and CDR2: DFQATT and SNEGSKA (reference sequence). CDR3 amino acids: CSAYRTGGNGYTF. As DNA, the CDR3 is TGCAGTGCCTACAGGACAGGGGGCAATGGCTACACCTTC.

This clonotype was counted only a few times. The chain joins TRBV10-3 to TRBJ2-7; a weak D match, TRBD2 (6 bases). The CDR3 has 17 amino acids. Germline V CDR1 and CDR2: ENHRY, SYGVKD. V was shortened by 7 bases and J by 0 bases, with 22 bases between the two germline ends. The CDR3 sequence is CAITTLWGDSVSYEQYV. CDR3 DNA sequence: TGTGCCATCACCACCCTTTGGGGGGACTCCGTCTCCTACGAGCAGTACGTC.

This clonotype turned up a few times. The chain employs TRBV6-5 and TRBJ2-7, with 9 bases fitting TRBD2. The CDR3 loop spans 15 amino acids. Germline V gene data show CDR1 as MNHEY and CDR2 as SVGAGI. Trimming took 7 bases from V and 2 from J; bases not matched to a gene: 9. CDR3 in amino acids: CASTQGLARAYEQYF. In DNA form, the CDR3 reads TGTGCCAGCACACAAGGACTAGCGAGGGCCTACGAGCAGTACTTC.

CDR3 sequence (DNA): TGTGCCAGCAGCACCTCGGCGGGGACAGGGATTTATGAGCAGTTCTTC. Protein sequence: CASSTSAGTGIYEQFF. The chain recombines TRBV9 with TRBJ2-1; TRBD1 agrees at 9 bases. The CDR3 consists of 16 residues. The J segment lost 8 bases and the V segment lost 4 bases, leaving 13 bases of the junction unmatched. Germline-derived CDR1 and CDR2 are SGDLS and YYNGEE.

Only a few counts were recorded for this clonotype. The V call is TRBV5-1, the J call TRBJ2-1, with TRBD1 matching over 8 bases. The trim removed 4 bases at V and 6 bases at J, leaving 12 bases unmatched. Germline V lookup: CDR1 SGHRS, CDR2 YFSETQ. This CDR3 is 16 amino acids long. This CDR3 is CASSPQDRVGVNEQFF. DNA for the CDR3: TGCGCCAGCAGCCCTCAGGACAGGGTAGGCGTCAATGAGCAGTTCTTC.

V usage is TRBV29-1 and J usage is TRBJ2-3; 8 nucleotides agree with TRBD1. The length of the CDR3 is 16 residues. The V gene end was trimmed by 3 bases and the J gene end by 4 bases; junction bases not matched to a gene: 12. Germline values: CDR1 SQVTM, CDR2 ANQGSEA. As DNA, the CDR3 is TGCAGCGTTGAGGGCGGGACAGGTCTTTTAGCAGATACGCAGTATTTT. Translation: CSVEGGTGLLADTQYF.

In DNA, the CDR3 is TGCGCCAGCAGCCAAGATTTGGGCAGACGAAACACTGAAGCTTTCTTT. Translating it yields CASSQDLGRRNTEAFF. The chain carries TRBV4-1 and TRBJ1-1; D gene unclear. CDR1 MGHRA and CDR2 YSYEKL come from the germline V gene. V lost 0 bases and J 2 bases, leaving 13 bases between the germline ends. The CDR3 extends over 16 amino acids.

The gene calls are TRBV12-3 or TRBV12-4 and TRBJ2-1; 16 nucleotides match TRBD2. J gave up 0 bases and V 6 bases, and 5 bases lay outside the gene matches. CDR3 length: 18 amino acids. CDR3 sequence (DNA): TGTGCCAGCAGCCAAGGGACTAGCGGGGGGGTCTCCTACAATGAGCAGTTCTTC. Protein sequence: CASSQGTSGGVSYNEQFF.

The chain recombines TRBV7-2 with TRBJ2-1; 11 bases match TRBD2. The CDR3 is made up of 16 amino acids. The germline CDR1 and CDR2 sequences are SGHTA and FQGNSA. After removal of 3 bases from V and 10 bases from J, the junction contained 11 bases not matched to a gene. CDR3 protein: CASSFPLAGGPSEQFF. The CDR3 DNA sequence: TGTGCCAGCAGCTTTCCCCTAGCGGGGGGTCCGTCCGAGCAGTTCTTC.

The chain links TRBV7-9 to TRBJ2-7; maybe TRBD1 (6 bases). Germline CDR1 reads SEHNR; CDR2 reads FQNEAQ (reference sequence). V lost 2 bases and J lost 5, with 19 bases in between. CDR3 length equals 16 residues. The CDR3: CASSLPIATGRDEQYV. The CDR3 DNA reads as TGTGCCAGCAGCTTACCTATCGCGACAGGTCGTGACGAGCAGTACGTC.

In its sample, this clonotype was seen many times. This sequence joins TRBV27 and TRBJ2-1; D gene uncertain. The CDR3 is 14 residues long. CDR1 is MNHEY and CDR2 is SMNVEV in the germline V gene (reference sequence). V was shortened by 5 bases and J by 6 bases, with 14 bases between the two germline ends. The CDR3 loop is CASSRGSTINEQFF. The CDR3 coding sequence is TGTGCCAGCAGTCGAGGTAGCACGATCAATGAGCAGTTCTTC.